This passage covers 26 T cell receptor beta chains from one sample sequenced in a study of technical replicates of blood from several donors. TCRdb's table, derived via immunoSEQ multiplex PCR, lists solely in-frame clones and lacks some. The repertoire has roughly 14,000 clones, approximately 86% of them found once; the top ten carry 11%. Sequencing used PBMCs. These receptors originate from a human donor in good health.

The genes are TRBV18 and TRBJ2-5; D uncertain. The germline gives CDR1 KGHSH, CDR2 LQKENI. The CDR3 extends over 12 amino acids. Trimming shortened V by 2 bases and J by 5 bases, and 6 bases separated the two germline ends. CDR3 amino acids: CASSPGRETQYF. CDR3 coding DNA: TGTGCCAGCTCACCAGGCAGGGAGACCCAGTACTTC. Looking up the rest from reference TRBV18 and TRBJ2-5 gives the full variable domain: NAGVMQNPRHLVRRRGQEARLRCSPMKGHSHVYWYRQLPEEGLKFMVYLQKENIIDESGMPKERFSAEFPKEGPSILRIQQVVRGDSAAYFCASSPGRETQYFGPGTRLLVL.

The chain couples TRBV7-9 to TRBJ1-4; 7 bases line up with TRBD1. V lost 0 bases, J lost 7 bases, and 5 bases stayed unmatched. This CDR3 spans 15 amino acids. The germline V gene has CDR1 SEHNR and CDR2 FQNEAQ (reference sequence). DNA for the CDR3: TGTGCCAGCAGCTTAGCAAGGGGGCCGGGTGAAAAACTGTTTTTT. Translated: CASSLARGPGEKLFF.

In DNA, the CDR3 is TGTGCCAGCAGTGTAGAGCTTAGAGTAGAGCAGTACTTC. It codes for CASSVELRVEQYF. This chain connects TRBV2 to TRBJ2-7; D call uncertain. Deletions cut 4 bases from V and 7 bases from J, with 14 bases between. Germline V gene data show CDR1 as SNHLY and CDR2 as FYNNEI. The CDR3 extends over 13 amino acids.

This clone was picked up a small number of times. The rearrangement links TRBV7-6 to TRBJ1-1; 7 bases align to TRBD1. Germline V CDR1 and CDR2: SGHVS, FNYEAQ. With V trimmed by 5 bases and J by 5 bases, 5 bases remained unmatched. The CDR3 sequence is 13 residues long. In nucleotides, the CDR3 is TGTGCCAGCAGCGCAGTGACAGGGACTGAAGCTTTCTTT. This gives the protein CASSAVTGTEAFF.

The rearrangement uses TRBV7-9 and TRBJ2-5, with D possibly matching TRBD2 (6 bases). CDR3 size: 13 residues. Germline CDR1 SEHNR, CDR2 FQNEAQ (reference sequence). Trimming removed 5 bases from V and 5 bases from J, with 12 bases in between. The CDR3 sequence is CASSGGAGETQYF. The CDR3 DNA sequence: TGTGCCAGCAGCGGAGGGGCTGGGGAGACCCAGTACTTC.

This chain uses TRBV6-1 with TRBJ2-7, with D maybe TRBD1 (5 bases). Trimming took off 2 bases at V and 3 bases at J, with 8 bases between the two ends. This CDR3 contains 13 residues. Germline loops: CDR1 MNHNS, CDR2 SASEGT. CDR3 region: CASSETRGYEQYF. CDR3 sequence (DNA): TGTGCCAGCAGTGAAACAAGGGGCTACGAGCAGTACTTC.

V is TRBV27 and J is TRBJ2-2, with a possible D match to TRBD1 (6 bases). The germline V gene has CDR1 MNHEY and CDR2 SMNVEV (reference sequence). V was pared by 4 bases and J by 5 bases, with 14 bases between. The CDR3 runs to 15 residues. CDR3 nucleotides: TGTGCCAGCAGTTCGGGATTACAGGGAACCGGGGAGCTGTTTTTT. Encoded protein: CASSSGLQGTGELFF.

The V gene is TRBV9, the J gene TRBJ2-3, with 13 bases identical to TRBD2. The CDR3 consists of 16 residues. Losses at the gene ends were 2 bases for V and 2 bases for J; bases not matched to a gene: 2. Germline CDR1 reads SGDLS; CDR2 reads YYNGEE. The CDR3 here is CASSVGTSGTTDTQYF. The DNA for the CDR3 is TGTGCCAGCAGCGTGGGGACTAGCGGGACCACAGATACGCAGTATTTT.

The rearrangement links TRBV27 to TRBJ1-2; D is possibly TRBD1 (5 bases). Germline V gives CDR1 MNHEY, CDR2 SMNVEV (reference sequence). The V end was cut by 6 bases, the J end by 2 bases, with 10 bases between. CDR3 length equals 13 residues. The CDR3 sequence: CASRLDRNYGYTF. DNA for the CDR3: TGTGCCAGCAGGTTAGACAGAAACTATGGCTACACCTTC.

The V gene is TRBV28, the J gene TRBJ1-2, with 7 bases lining up with TRBD1. The CDR3 runs 14 residues. V shed 3 bases, J shed 2 bases, and the junction held 3 bases outside the gene matches. Germline values: CDR1 MDHEN, CDR2 SYDVKM. CDR3 loop: CASSLGTANYGYTF. CDR3 sequence (DNA): TGTGCCAGCAGTTTGGGGACAGCGAACTATGGCTACACCTTC.

The chain uses TRBV4-2 and TRBJ2-2; tentatively, D is TRBD1 (6 bases). The CDR3 is 17 residues long. Trimming removed 2 bases at V and 4 bases at J, with 17 bases between. The V gene's germline CDR1 is LGHNA and CDR2 YNFKEQ. CDR3 protein: CASSQTGTPERTGELFF. The CDR3 bases are TGTGCCAGCAGCCAAACCGGGACACCAGAACGCACCGGGGAGCTGTTTTTT.

This sequence joins TRBV2 and TRBJ2-5; D may be TRBD2 (6 bases). Germline V lookup: CDR1 SNHLY, CDR2 FYNNEI. The CDR3 runs to 12 residues. V gave up 8 bases and J gave up 1 base, with 8 bases separating them. For the CDR3, the DNA is TGTGCCAGCCGGGACTTCCAAGAGACCCAGTACTTC. Protein product: CASRDFQETQYF.

In its sample, this clone was seen once. J is TRBJ2-3 and V is TRBV14; D is possibly TRBD1 (6 bases). This CDR3 comprises 15 residues. The germline CDR1 and CDR2 sequences are SGHDN and FVKESK. The V end lost 4 bases, the J end lost 0 bases, and 11 bases lay between the germline ends. The CDR3, as DNA: TGTGCCAGCAGCCCAGCAGGGGTTAGCACAGATACGCAGTATTTT. Translation gives CASSPAGVSTDTQYF.

The CDR3: CASSPRSGDRLTGELFF. In DNA form, the CDR3 reads TGTGCCAGCTCACCTCGGTCTGGGGACAGACTAACCGGGGAGCTGTTTTTT. The chain combines TRBV18 with TRBJ2-2; 7 nucleotides agree with TRBD1. The junction had 12 bases not matched to a gene; V was cut back by 3 bases and J by 5 bases. This CDR3 region has 17 residues. Germline loops: CDR1 KGHSH, CDR2 LQKENI.

This chain joins TRBV5-1 and TRBJ1-4; 7 bases map to TRBD1. V shed 1 base, J shed 4 bases, and the junction held 7 bases outside the gene matches. Germline CDR1 reads SGHRS; CDR2 reads YFSETQ. CDR3 length equals 16 residues. The CDR3 loop is CASSLQGGGNNEKLFF. The CDR3 nucleotides are TGCGCCAGCAGCTTGCAAGGGGGCGGAAATAATGAAAAACTGTTTTTT.

The table lists this clone with a few counts. The chain is built from TRBV5-1 and TRBJ2-7, with TRBD2 matching over 13 bases. The germline V gene has CDR1 SGHRS and CDR2 YFSETQ. V lost 2 bases to trimming and J lost 6 bases; unmatched junction nucleotides: 11. The CDR3 has 17 amino acids. Here the CDR3 DNA reads TGCGCCAGCAGCTTAGGACTAGCGGGAGCGACACGTTCCGAGCAGTACTTC. It specifies CASSLGLAGATRSEQYF.

This sequence joins TRBV12-5 and TRBJ2-2; 9 nucleotides line up with TRBD2. With 4 bases clipped from V and 7 bases from J, the junction kept 7 bases outside the gene matches. The germline V gene has CDR1 LGHNT and CDR2 FRNRAP. The CDR3 has 15 amino acids. The CDR3 DNA follows: TGTGCTAGTGGTTGGGAGACTAGCGGTAACGGGGAGCTGTTTTTT. Translated, it gives CASGWETSGNGELFF.

This chain connects TRBV5-1 to TRBJ1-1; D gene unclear. Between the trimmed V and J ends, which lost 4 bases and 7 bases, there was a span of 17 bases. Germline V gene lookup returns CDR1 SGHRS and CDR2 YFSETQ. CDR3 length equals 14 residues. The CDR3 protein is CASSLRTDGLEAFF. CDR3 nucleotide sequence: TGCGCCAGCAGCCTTCGGACTGATGGGCTTGAAGCTTTCTTT.

CDR3: CASSASGGPSDEQYF. The CDR3 coding sequence is TGTGCCAGCAGCGCCTCGGGCGGGCCAAGCGACGAGCAGTACTTC. The V gene is TRBV9, the J gene TRBJ2-7; weak D call: TRBD2 (5 bases). CDR1 SGDLS and CDR2 YYNGEE come from the germline V gene. CDR3 size: 15 residues. V was clipped by 3 bases and J by 5 bases, with 18 bases between them.

The chain uses TRBV10-1 and TRBJ2-5, with D perhaps TRBD1 (5 bases). The CDR3 is 14 amino acids. CDR1 and CDR2 (germline): WNHNN, SYGVQD (reference sequence). V gave up 4 bases and J gave up 1 base, with 10 bases separating them. The CDR3 DNA follows: TGCGCCAGCAGTGCCCAGGGTCCCCAAGAGACCCAGTACTTC. Its protein is CASSAQGPQETQYF.

This clone came up once. The chain couples TRBV5-1 to TRBJ2-5, with 10 bases that match TRBD2. Germline CDR1 reads SGHRS; CDR2 reads YFSETQ. The CDR3 extends over 19 amino acids. J lost 2 bases, V lost 0 bases, and 13 bases had no gene match. CDR3 sequence: CASSLGGLATVSYQETQYF. DNA for the CDR3: TGCGCCAGCAGCTTGGGGGGACTAGCGACAGTTTCATATCAAGAGACCCAGTACTTC.

The genes are TRBV13 and TRBJ2-6; 10 bases are a match to TRBD2. V dropped 7 bases and J dropped 0; count of bases not matched to a gene: 3. The CDR3 loop spans 16 amino acids. Looked up from germline, CDR1 is PRHDT and CDR2 is FYEKMQ (reference sequence). The CDR3 loop is CASTLAGVSGANVLTF. CDR3 bases: TGTGCCAGCACTCTAGCGGGGGTCTCTGGGGCCAACGTCCTGACTTTC.

This clone was seen only once. This chain uses TRBV5-4 with TRBJ2-3, with 8 bases that match TRBD2. Germline assignment: CDR1 SGHNT and CDR2 YYREEE (reference sequence). This CDR3 has 14 amino acids. J gave up 1 base and V 2 bases, and 0 bases lay outside the gene matches. DNA for the CDR3: TGTGCCAGCAGCTTAGCGGGAGGCACAGATACGCAGTATTTT. Translation gives CASSLAGGTDTQYF.

The chain joins TRBV10-3 to TRBJ2-7; TRBD1 agrees at 9 bases. The J segment lost 4 bases and the V segment lost 6 bases, leaving 7 bases of the junction unmatched. Germline V gene sequence: CDR1 ENHRY, CDR2 SYGVKD. This CDR3 is built from 14 residues. CDR3 sequence reads: CAISGPGQGYEQYF. The CDR3 coding sequence is TGTGCCATCAGCGGACCGGGACAGGGTTACGAGCAGTACTTC.

This sequence joins TRBV28 and TRBJ2-5; TRBD2 aligns across 8 bases. Trimming removed 5 bases from V and 6 bases from J; junction bases left unmatched: 8. This CDR3 is 14 amino acids long. The V gene's germline CDR1 is MDHEN and CDR2 SYDVKM. The CDR3 loop reads CASSPPGGGKTQYF. In DNA form, the CDR3 reads TGTGCCAGCAGTCCCCCCGGGGGGGGAAAGACCCAGTACTTC. Complete variable domain (other parts from reference TRBV28 and TRBJ2-5): DVKVTQSSRYLVKRTGEKVFLECVQDMDHENMFWYRQDPGLGLRLIYFSYDVKMKEKGDIPEGYSVSREKKERFSLILESASTNQTSMYLCASSPPGGGKTQYFGPGTRLLVL.

This chain connects TRBV28 to TRBJ1-4; D may be TRBD1 (5 bases). The V and J ends lost 6 bases and 2 bases respectively, with 7 bases between them. Germline CDR1 MDHEN, CDR2 SYDVKM. The length of the CDR3 is 13 residues. The CDR3: CASRPGTNEKLFF. CDR3 DNA: TGTGCCAGCAGACCAGGGACTAATGAAAAACTGTTTTTT.